This is a list of T cell receptor beta chains from one sample in a study of PD-1 blockade in classical Hodgkin lymphoma. The table came from immunoSEQ multiplex PCR; TCRdb's copy has only in-frame clones and leaves some out. The table includes tens of thousands of clones, over 75% detected once. This specimen consisted of peripheral blood mononuclear cells (PBMCs), obtained at baseline. The receptors shown here come from a human donor with classical Hodgkin lymphoma. Both conserved end residues are trimmed from each CDR3. Clone size, where shown, is once, few, many, or a class for clones that have expanded.

CDR3,size,V
ASSDNPMGAAGELF,once,TRBV18
ASPDPGQGIHEQY,.,TRBV7-9
ASSWGTGAFRNTGELF,once,TRBV5-6
ASSEAGGTDTQY,.,TRBV6-4
AWSPKYEQY,.,TRBV30
ASSLQRSPNEQF,.,TRBV7-3
ASSLRGTEETTYNEQF,.,TRBV5-1
ASSSPFSGANVLT,.,TRBV27
ASSLTAGFGYT,.,TRBV5-6
ASSIWTDSNQPQH,.,TRBV19
AWSVGVHSGNTIY,.,TRBV30
ASSPTPANTEAF,.,TRBV13
AISERDSEETQY,.,TRBV10-3
ASSPRVGNQPQH,.,TRBV2
ASRTRGTLNTEAF,.,TRBV7-9
ASSQELRGSAF,.,TRBV14
ASSKGRDSLRNEQF,.,TRBV21-1
AISGLAGSGTQY,.,TRBV6-1
ASRPNAGLNYGYT,.,TRBV2
ASSLKRDGEQF,once,TRBV7-2
ASDRDTQETQY,.,TRBV2
ASSLEVSPHNQPQH,.,TRBV4-2
ASGFGGHTDTQY,.,TRBV12-5
ASSDIQTNEKLF,.,TRBV6-1
AWSVRSGGYGYT,.,TRBV30
ASSGWTAVADTQY,.,TRBV6-6
ASSPVGTPTNTEAF,.,TRBV5-4
ASSLAGDSFYGYT,.,TRBV7-2